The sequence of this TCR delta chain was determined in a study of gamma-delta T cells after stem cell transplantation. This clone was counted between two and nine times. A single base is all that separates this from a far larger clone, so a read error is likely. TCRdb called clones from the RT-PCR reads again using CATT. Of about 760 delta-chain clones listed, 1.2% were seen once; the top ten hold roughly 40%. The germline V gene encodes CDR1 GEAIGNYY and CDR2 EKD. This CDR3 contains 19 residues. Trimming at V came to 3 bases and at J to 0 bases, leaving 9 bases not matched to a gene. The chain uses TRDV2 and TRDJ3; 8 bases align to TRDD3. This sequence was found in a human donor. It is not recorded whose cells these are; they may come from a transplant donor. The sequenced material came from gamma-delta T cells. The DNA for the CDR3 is TGTGCCTGTGACGGACTGGGGGCCAATAACTCCTGGGACACCCGACAGATGTTTTTC. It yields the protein CACDGLGANNSWDTRQMFF.